The 27 T cell receptor beta chains below all came from one sample that was sequenced in a study of post-analysis software for immune sequencing data. Overall study findings and caveats: Five TRBV segments, including TRBV5-6, TRBV5-1 and TRBV20-1, were more frequent in patients than controls.

No antigen has been identified for these receptors. Each TCR beta cDNA library carried unique molecular identifiers. A single record per CDR3 protein comes from TCRdb applying MiXCR to the PCR reads. The data contain 450,000 to 700,000 distinct CDR3 sequences, 44% of them seen just once; the ten biggest clones take up under 2%. Sequencing was carried out using blood. These receptors were collected from a girl under 18 with multiple sclerosis.

The chain links TRBV5-1 to TRBJ1-1, with a possible D match to TRBD1 (5 bases). CDR3 length: 14 residues. CDR1 SGHRS and CDR2 YFSETQ come from the germline V gene. The ends were cut back, 0 bases at V and 4 bases at J, with 10 bases in the middle. The CDR3 sequence: CASSLAGDVTEAFF. CDR3 sequence (DNA): TGCGCCAGCAGCTTGGCGGGGGACGTCACTGAAGCTTTCTTT.

The chain couples TRBV12-3 or TRBV12-4 to TRBJ2-3, with D uncertain. V lost 7 bases to trimming and J lost 4 bases, with 12 bases between them. This CDR3 contains 13 residues. In nucleotides, the CDR3 is TGTGCCAGCATCCCCCCCGGATCAGATACGCAGTATTTT. Its translation is CASIPPGSDTQYF.

This chain uses TRBV6-6 with TRBJ2-3; the D gene is possibly TRBD2 (6 bases). Trimming removed 7 bases from V and 0 bases from J, with 11 bases in between. The CDR3 is 14 residues long. Germline CDR1 MNHNY, CDR2 SVGAGI (reference sequence). This CDR3 reads CASIPGESTDTQYF. CDR3 nucleotides: TGTGCCAGCATCCCGGGAGAGAGCACAGATACGCAGTATTTT.

The chain links TRBV20-1 to TRBJ2-5, with 7 bases lining up with TRBD1. CDR3 length equals 10 residues. CDR1 is DFQATT and CDR2 is SNEGSKA in the germline V gene (reference sequence). The V gene end was trimmed by 7 bases and the J gene end by 7 bases; junction bases not matched to a gene: 3. The CDR3 region is CSEGAGTQYF. In DNA, the CDR3 is TGCAGTGAGGGGGCTGGGACCCAGTACTTC.

The chain uses TRBV5-1 and TRBJ2-1; 7 nucleotides match TRBD1. Per the germline V gene, CDR1 is SGHRS and CDR2 is YFSETQ. The CDR3 sequence is 14 residues long. V lost 2 bases to trimming and J lost 9 bases; unmatched junction nucleotides: 8. The CDR3: CASSLGQGDGEQFF. CDR3 DNA: TGCGCCAGCAGCTTAGGCCAGGGGGATGGTGAGCAGTTCTTC.

This chain links TRBV4-1 with TRBJ1-1, with no clear D. The CDR3 contains 14 residues. CDR1 and CDR2 (germline): MGHRA, YSYEKL. Trimming cost V 1 base and J 4 bases, with 10 bases left between them. The CDR3 DNA follows: TGCGCCAGCAGCCAAGTAATAACAGTCACTGAAGCTTTCTTT. Amino acid sequence: CASSQVITVTEAFF.

This clonotype was counted a few times. The chain joins TRBV29-1 to TRBJ2-7, with no clear D. The CDR3 is made up of 12 amino acids. From germline, CDR1 is SQVTM and CDR2 ANQGSEA. Trimming cost V 5 bases and J 5 bases, with 13 bases left between them. CDR3 protein: CSVFSRADEQYF. The CDR3 DNA reads as TGCAGCGTTTTCAGTAGGGCGGACGAGCAGTACTTC.

This clonotype was counted between two and nine times. The chain recombines TRBV29-1 with TRBJ2-1; D may be TRBD2 (6 bases). The CDR3 is 14 residues long. Germline loops: CDR1 SQVTM, CDR2 ANQGSEA. V was clipped by 7 bases and J by 7 bases, with 20 bases between them. The CDR3 nucleotides are TGCAGCGCACTTCTAGCGTCGAGACGGAATGAGCAGTTCTTC. It codes for CSALLASRRNEQFF.

This clonotype was seen only once. This rearrangement joins TRBV30 to TRBJ1-2; no clear D. Germline assignment: CDR1 GTSNPN and CDR2 SVGIG (reference sequence). V was cut by 0 bases and J by 12 bases, with 14 bases left in between. The CDR3 extends over 12 amino acids. Here the CDR3 reads CAWSVLGFANTF. The CDR3 DNA reads TGTGCCTGGAGTGTACTAGGGTTTGCGAACACCTTC. Supplemented by reference TRBV30 and TRBJ1-2, the full variable domain reads SQTIHQWPATLVQPVGSPLSLECTVEGTSNPNLYWYRQAAGRGLQLLFYSVGIGQISSEVPQNLSASRPQDRQFILSSKKLLLSDSGFYLCAWSVLGFANTFGSGTRLTVV.

V is TRBV12-3 or TRBV12-4 and J is TRBJ2-5; D is unresolved. The CDR3 has 15 residues. V lost 0 bases to trimming and J lost 2 bases, with 10 bases between them. The CDR3 here is CASSLALGRQETQYF. The CDR3 DNA follows: TGTGCCAGCAGTTTAGCGCTGGGCAGGCAAGAGACCCAGTACTTC.

This clonotype was seen more than once but under ten times. This chain connects TRBV12-3 or TRBV12-4 to TRBJ2-5, with D unresolved. V was shortened by 3 bases and J by 1 base, with 15 bases between the two germline ends. The CDR3 totals 16 residues. The CDR3 DNA is TGTGCCAGCAGTTTGGGTCGGGCTGGCGCCCAAGAGACCCAGTACTTC. Translation: CASSLGRAGAQETQYF.

The chain carries TRBV29-1 and TRBJ1-1; 8 positions match TRBD1. CDR1 SQVTM and CDR2 ANQGSEA come from the germline V gene. This CDR3 has 14 amino acids. The V segment lost 4 bases and the J segment 0 bases; nucleotides outside the gene matches: 4. The CDR3 DNA reads as TGCAGCGTTGCGAGACAGGGGATGAACACTGAAGCTTTCTTT. Encoded protein: CSVARQGMNTEAFF.

The chain is built from TRBV7-6 and TRBJ2-3; 7 positions match TRBD2. The J segment lost 0 bases and the V segment lost 2 bases, leaving 8 bases of the junction unmatched. The CDR3 runs to 17 residues. CDR1 is SGHVS and CDR2 is FNYEAQ in the germline V gene. CDR3 nucleotides: TGTGCCAGCAGCTTAAGGGCGGGGCGGGAGAGCACAGATACGCAGTATTTT. This codes for CASSLRAGRESTDTQYF. Using reference TRBV7-6 and TRBJ2-3 for the parts outside the CDR3, the full variable domain is GAGVSQSPRYKVTKRGQDVALRCDPISGHVSLYWYRQALGQGPEFLTYFNYEAQQDKSGLPNDRFSAERPEGSISTLTIQRTEQRDSAMYRCASSLRAGRESTDTQYFGPGTRLTVL.

The DNA for the CDR3 is TGTGCCAGCAGCCAAGATTTCTCTGCGGGCCAAGAGACCCAGTACTTC. Protein product: CASSQDFSAGQETQYF. The chain is built from TRBV3-1 and TRBJ2-5; TRBD2 is a possible D gene (5 bases). The germline CDR1 and CDR2 sequences are LGHDT and YNNKEL (reference sequence). V dropped 0 bases and J dropped 1 base, with 12 bases sitting between them. The CDR3 covers 16 residues.

This clonotype has a handful of counts. The genes are TRBV5-1 and TRBJ2-1, with D tentatively TRBD1 or TRBD2 (5 bases each). The CDR3 is made up of 14 amino acids. From germline, CDR1 is SGHRS and CDR2 YFSETQ. The V end was cut by 4 bases, the J end by 7 bases, with 15 bases between. CDR3 sequence: CASSLGRGSNEQFF. The CDR3 coding sequence is TGCGCCAGCAGCCTGGGACGGGGTTCTAATGAGCAGTTCTTC. The variable domain in full, with the rest retrieved from reference TRBV5-1 and TRBJ2-1, is KAGVTQTPRYLIKTRGQQVTLSCSPISGHRSVSWYQQTPGQGLQFLFEYFSETQRNKGNFPGRFSGRQFSNSRSEMNVSTLELGDSALYLCASSLGRGSNEQFFGPGTRLTVL.

As concerns this clonotype: Germline and junction disagree at one end, which may indicate a read error. The rearrangement uses TRBV7-9 and TRBJ2-7; D is possibly TRBD2 (6 bases). The CDR3 contains 17 residues. Germline V gives CDR1 SEHNR, CDR2 FQNEAQ (reference sequence). CDR3 in amino acids: CASSLATAGRVSNEQYF. DNA of the CDR3: TGTGCCAGCAGCTTAGCCACGGCGGGAAGAGTCTCCAACGAGCAGTACTTC.

The rearrangement links TRBV5-1 to TRBJ2-7; no clear D. Germline V CDR1 and CDR2: SGHRS, YFSETQ. The CDR3 length is 13 residues. Trimming stripped 0 bases from V and 5 bases from J, with 9 bases between. Written as DNA, the CDR3 is TGCGCCAGCAGCTTGGAGGGCCTGGACGAGCAGTACTTC. Translated: CASSLEGLDEQYF.

The chain couples TRBV6-6 to TRBJ2-7, with D perhaps TRBD2 (5 bases). The V gene lost 3 bases and the J gene lost 2 bases, with 11 bases spanning the gap. CDR1 and CDR2 from the germline V gene are MNHNY and SVGAGI (reference sequence). This CDR3 comprises 14 residues. CDR3 residues: CASSYRSGTYEQYF. The DNA of the CDR3 is TGTGCCAGCAGTTATCGGAGCGGAACCTACGAGCAGTACTTC.

This clonotype has a handful of counts. The rearrangement uses TRBV2 and TRBJ2-7; D is ambiguous. The V and J ends lost 0 bases and 2 bases respectively, with 17 bases between them. This CDR3 comprises 17 residues. Germline CDR1 SNHLY, CDR2 FYNNEI. The CDR3 region is CASSEASVRVLTYEQYF. In nucleotides, the CDR3 is TGTGCCAGCAGTGAAGCGAGTGTTCGGGTTTTGACCTACGAGCAGTACTTC.

This clonotype was seen more than once but under ten times. The V gene is TRBV7-2, the J gene TRBJ2-7; 8 bases are a match to TRBD2. After removal of 6 bases from V and 3 bases from J, the junction contained 10 bases not matched to a gene. The CDR3 contains 15 residues. Germline V gene data show CDR1 as SGHTA and CDR2 as FQGNSA. The CDR3 DNA reads TGTGCCAGCAGTCCTGGACTAGCCCAAAACTACGAGCAGTACTTC. Residues: CASSPGLAQNYEQYF.

The chain employs TRBV7-9 and TRBJ1-1; a possible D gene is TRBD1 (6 bases). CDR3 length equals 16 residues. V lost 5 bases, J lost 0 bases, and 16 bases lay in between. From germline, CDR1 is SEHNR and CDR2 FQNEAQ (reference sequence). The CDR3 spells CASSATRTVLNTEAFF. CDR3 DNA sequence: TGTGCCAGCAGCGCTACCCGGACAGTCCTGAACACTGAAGCTTTCTTT.

This clonotype has ten or more counts. This rearrangement joins TRBV6-6 to TRBJ2-7, with D hard to call. The CDR3 is 11 amino acids. Trimming stripped 5 bases from V and 4 bases from J, with 6 bases between. The germline V gene has CDR1 MNHNY and CDR2 SVGAGI (reference sequence). As DNA, the CDR3 is TGTGCCAGCAGTCATCGTTACGAGCAGTACTTC. The encoded protein is CASSHRYEQYF.

J is TRBJ2-3 and V is TRBV7-2; 9 bases match TRBD2. From germline, CDR1 is SGHTA and CDR2 FQGNSA. V lost 5 bases to trimming and J lost 4 bases; unmatched junction nucleotides: 7. The CDR3 covers 15 residues. CDR3: CASSIVAGAADTQYF. The CDR3 DNA reads TGTGCCAGCAGCATTGTAGCGGGAGCGGCAGATACGCAGTATTTT.

The chain uses TRBV5-6 and TRBJ2-2; tentative D call: TRBD1 (5 bases). Deletions cut 1 base from V and 1 base from J, with 5 bases between. The CDR3 has 14 residues. Germline V gene data show CDR1 as SGHDT and CDR2 as YYEEEE. CDR3: CASSLTGNTGELFF. CDR3 coding DNA: TGTGCCAGCAGCTTGACAGGGAACACCGGGGAGCTGTTTTTT. The variable domain in full, completed from reference TRBV5-6 and TRBJ2-2, reads DAGVTQSPTHLIKTRGQQVTLRCSPKSGHDTVSWYQQALGQGPQFIFQYYEEEERQRGNFPDRFSGHQFPNYSSELNVNALLLGDSALYLCASSLTGNTGELFFGEGSRLTVL.

The chain carries TRBV4-1 and TRBJ2-1, with D maybe TRBD1 (6 bases). Germline lookup yields CDR1 MGHRA and CDR2 YSYEKL. The CDR3 loop spans 14 amino acids. With 8 bases removed from V and 8 bases from J, the gap between germline ends came to 19 bases. The CDR3 bases are TGCGCCAGCCGTGGACAGACGAGCCGGGATGAGCAGTTCTTC. It specifies CASRGQTSRDEQFF.

J is TRBJ1-1 and V is TRBV5-1; unclear D gene. Trimming removed 4 bases from V and 1 base from J, with 8 bases in between. The CDR3 loop spans 13 amino acids. CDR1 is SGHRS, CDR2 YFSETQ, per germline. The CDR3 nucleotides are TGCGCCAGCAGCCCTCCACAGAACACTGAAGCTTTCTTT. Its translation is CASSPPQNTEAFF.

The count of this clonotype is one. The V gene is TRBV7-2, the J gene TRBJ2-1; no clear D gene. The CDR3 has 10 residues. Germline CDR1 and CDR2: SGHTA and FQGNSA. Trimming pared 5 bases from V and 14 bases from J, leaving 10 bases between. The CDR3 here is CASSHISEFF. The CDR3 region has the DNA TGTGCCAGCAGCCACATTAGTGAGTTCTTC.